Listed below are T cell receptor beta chains from one sample, sequenced in a study of blood T cell repertoires in COVID-19. The protocol was immunoSEQ multiplex PCR, while the TCRdb copy is restricted to in-frame clones and leaves out a portion. Of about 200,000 clones in the sample, 88% were seen once. What was sequenced was peripheral blood. Receptors originate from a man younger than 30 with active or convalescent COVID-19. The CDR3 runs from the conserved cysteine through the conserved F or W. D genes are given only for firm matches. Size is omitted from some rows. Given values are once, few, many or a class for expanded clones.

-	TRBV19	-	TRBJ2-1	11	CATLDRHEQFF	TGTGCCACACTAGATCGCCATGAGCAGTTCTTC
TRBD1	TRBV15	-	TRBJ2-7	15	CATSPNRDRGNEQYF	TGTGCCACCAGCCCTAACCGGGACAGGGGGAACGAGCAGTACTTC
TRBD1	TRBV5-6	-	TRBJ1-2	18	CASSGIRGTGGASYGYTF	TGTGCCAGCAGCGGAATACGAGGGACAGGGGGCGCGTCCTATGGCTACACCTTC
TRBD1	TRBV5-1	-	TRBJ1-1	16	CASSLNGQEMNTEAFF	TGCGCCAGCAGCTTGAACGGACAGGAGATGAACACTGAAGCTTTCTTT
-	TRBV7-8	-	TRBJ2-5	12	CASSFPQDIQYF	TGTGCCAGCAGCTTCCCGCAGGACATCCAGTACTTC
-	TRBV6-5	-	TRBJ1-6	13	CASSDINNSPLHF	TGTGCCAGCAGCGACATAAATAATTCACCCCTCCACTTT
-	TRBV10-3	-	TRBJ2-5	17	CAISTDVAGSVGETQYF	TGTGCCATCAGCACTGATGTGGCAGGGTCCGTCGGAGAGACCCAGTACTTC
TRBD1	TRBV30	-	TRBJ1-1	15	CAWDRGTGRGTEAFF	TGTGCCTGGGACAGAGGGACAGGGAGAGGCACTGAAGCTTTCTTT
TRBD2	TRBV7-8	-	TRBJ2-7	14	CASSSLRGGYEQYF	TGTGCCAGCAGCTCCCTCCGCGGGGGCTACGAGCAGTACTTC
TRBD2	TRBV24-1	-	TRBJ2-5	15	CATSGGAIPQETQYF	TGTGCCACGAGCGGGGGGGCTATCCCACAAGAGACCCAGTACTTC
-	TRBV6-5	once	TRBJ1-5	14	CASIQGLAVQPQHF	TGTGCCAGCATTCAGGGGCTAGCGGTTCAGCCCCAGCATTTT
TRBD1	TRBV6-1	once	TRBJ2-7	16	CASSVGDRGLSYEQYF	TGTGCCAGCAGTGTAGGGGACAGGGGGCTGTCCTACGAGCAGTACTTC
-	TRBV19	-	TRBJ1-1	15	CASSILGVSNTEAFF	TGTGCCAGTAGTATATTAGGGGTCTCGAACACTGAAGCTTTCTTT
-	TRBV7-9	once	TRBJ1-2	14	CASSLLDSYYGYTF	TGTGCCAGCAGCTTGCTCGACAGTTACTATGGCTACACCTTC
-	TRBV6-1	once	TRBJ1-6	15	CASSEAQSNNSPLHF	TGTGCCAGCAGTGAAGCGCAGTCAAATAATTCACCCCTCCACTTT
-	TRBV4-1	-	TRBJ2-3	16	CASSQDWSGFTDTQYF	TGCGCCAGCAGCCAAGATTGGTCGGGATTCACAGATACGCAGTATTTT
-	TRBV2	-	TRBJ1-3	14	CASSVTGTGNTIYF	TGTGCCAGCAGTGTAACAGGGACTGGAAACACCATATATTTT
-	TRBV30	-	TRBJ1-1	14	CAWSRGGGNTEAFF	TGTGCCTGGAGTAGGGGGGGAGGGAACACTGAAGCTTTCTTT
TRBD1	TRBV9	-	TRBJ2-2	16	CASSVVPDRGTGELFF	TGTGCCAGCAGCGTAGTCCCCGACAGGGGGACCGGGGAGCTGTTTTTT
-	TRBV19	-	TRBJ1-4	15	CASLPRGIAREKLFF	TGTGCCAGCCTGCCGAGGGGGATTGCCCGAGAAAAACTGTTTTTT
-	TRBV7-2	once	TRBJ1-2	14	CASSQPGGSRKNTF	TGTGCCAGCAGCCAACCCGGGGGATCCCGGAAAAACACCTTC
-	TRBV15	-	TRBJ1-6	18	CATSRGTVAEFLNSPLHF	TGTGCCACCAGCAGAGGGACAGTTGCCGAATTCCTTAATTCACCCCTCCACTTT
TRBD2	TRBV18	once	TRBJ2-7	14	CASSSSGLYVQQYF	TGTGCCAGCTCAAGCTCGGGACTATATGTTCAGCAGTACTTC
-	TRBV6-1	-	TRBJ1-2	13	CASSEGGGKGYTF	TGTGCCAGCAGTGAAGGGGGGGGCAAAGGCTACACCTTC
TRBD1	TRBV19	-	TRBJ1-4	17	CASSNKFKGTGLEKLFF	TGTGCCAGTAGTAACAAGTTTAAGGGGACAGGGCTAGAAAAACTGTTTTTT
TRBD1	TRBV5-1	-	TRBJ2-5	14	CASSSNRGLETQYF	TGCGCCAGCAGCTCGAACAGGGGATTGGAGACCCAGTACTTC
TRBD1	TRBV27	-	TRBJ2-5	15	CASRRTTGDQETQYF	TGTGCCAGCAGACGGACGACAGGGGACCAAGAGACCCAGTACTTC
-	TRBV5-1	-	TRBJ2-1	15	CASSLEGRAYNEQFF	TGCGCCAGCAGCTTGGAAGGCAGGGCCTACAATGAGCAGTTCTTC
-	TRBV6-5	-	TRBJ2-7	13	CASSQATTYEQYF	TGTGCCAGCAGTCAGGCAACCACCTACGAGCAGTACTTC
TRBD1	TRBV7-9	-	TRBJ2-3	14	CASSRDRATDTQYF	TGTGCCAGCAGCCGAGACAGGGCGACAGATACGCAGTATTTT
-	TRBV19	-	TRBJ2-1	15	CASSIEAGSYNEQFF	TGTGCCAGTAGTATAGAAGCGGGTAGCTACAATGAGCAGTTCTTC
TRBD2	TRBV19	-	TRBJ2-1	16	CASSGGASGSLDEQFF	TGTGCCAGTAGTGGGGGGGCTAGCGGGAGCCTCGATGAGCAGTTCTTC
TRBD1	TRBV5-8	-	TRBJ1-1	14	CASSPGTANTEAFF	TGTGCCAGCAGCCCTGGGACAGCGAACACTGAAGCTTTCTTT
TRBD1	TRBV6-1	-	TRBJ1-5	16	CASSATGTGGGGPQHF	TGTGCCAGCAGTGCTACCGGGACAGGGGGCGGGGGGCCCCAGCATTTT
TRBD2	TRBV6-5	-	TRBJ2-7	15	CASSYGTSGTYEQYF	TGTGCCAGCAGTTACGGGACTAGCGGAACCTACGAGCAGTACTTC
TRBD1	TRBV18	-	TRBJ2-1	15	CASSPGQGSYNEQFF	TGTGCCAGCTCACCGGGACAGGGGTCCTACAATGAGCAGTTCTTC
TRBD2	TRBV7-7	-	TRBJ2-3	15	CASSPGPGGSDTQYF	TGTGCTAGCAGCCCCGGGCCGGGAGGGTCAGATACGCAGTATTTT
-	TRBV18	-	TRBJ2-7	14	CASSPRQGGAEQYF	TGTGCCAGCTCACCACGACAGGGCGGGGCCGAGCAGTACTTC
-	TRBV19	-	TRBJ2-3	18	CASSTNSGIKSPTDTQYF	TGTGCCAGTAGTACCAACTCCGGGATCAAAAGTCCCACAGATACGCAGTATTTT
TRBD1	TRBV12-3/TRBV12-4	-	TRBJ1-1	13	CASSEQGTREAFF	TGTGCCAGCAGCGAACAGGGGACCCGGGAAGCTTTCTTT
-	TRBV24-1	-	TRBJ1-2	13	CATSDTLGSFYTF	TGTGCCACCAGTGATACTTTGGGTAGCTTCTACACCTTC